A selection of T cell receptor beta chains follows, all from one sample in a study of molecular identifiers for immune sequencing clone quantification. TCRdb ran MiXCR on the PCR reads and lists one entry per CDR3 protein. The sample carries about 640,000 distinct CDR3 sequences, 15% to 20% recorded once. Sequencing used naive CD8+ T cells from blood, with Jurkat cell RNA spiked in. The receptor set was obtained from a human donor in good health. Some libraries in this study had Jurkat cell RNA spiked in. The CDR3 runs from the conserved cysteine through the conserved F or W. Fields, in order: J gene, clone size, V gene, D gene, CDR3 DNA, CDR3 protein. A D gene is named only where the DNA matches it firmly. A clone size is listed for some rows: how often the clone was seen (once, few, many), or a class if it is expanded.

TRBJ2-1 - TRBV11-2 TRBD2 TGTGCCAGCAGCGAAGGACTAGCGGGGGCCCCCTACAATGAGCAGTTCTTC CASSEGLAGAPYNEQFF
TRBJ2-1 - TRBV6-2/TRBV6-3 - TGTGCCAGCAGTTACGCGAGAAACAATGAGCAGTTCTTC CASSYARNNEQFF
TRBJ2-1 many TRBV7-6 TRBD2 TGTGCCAGCAGCATCACTTTAGCGGGAGGGTCCTACAATGAGCAGTTCTTC CASSITLAGGSYNEQFF
TRBJ1-5 - TRBV30 - TGTGCCTGGACGACAGGAGTAGGAAATCAGCCCCAGCATTTT CAWTTGVGNQPQHF
TRBJ1-6 - TRBV19 - TGTGCCAGTAGTATAGACTACGGTGGTTCACCCCTCCACTTT CASSIDYGGSPLHF
TRBJ2-3 many TRBV10-2 - TGCGCCAGCAGTGTGGGGGGAGTTACGCAGTATTTT CASSVGGVTQYF
TRBJ2-3 many TRBV9 - TGTGCCAGCAGCGTAGAGAAATTTTGGGATACGCAGTATTTT CASSVEKFWDTQYF
TRBJ1-5 many TRBV28 - TGTGCCAGCAGTCCCGGGGCCCAGCCCCAGCATTTT CASSPGAQPQHF
TRBJ1-2 - TRBV7-2 - TGTGCCAGCAGCCCACATGGGGCTCAGGACTATGGCTACACCTTC CASSPHGAQDYGYTF
TRBJ1-1 many TRBV6-5 - TGTGCCAGCAGTTACTCGAAAGAGGATGAAGCTTTCTTT CASSYSKEDEAFF
TRBJ1-2 - TRBV20-1 - TGCAGTGCTAGAGATTACAGGGATAACTATGGCTACACCTTC CSARDYRDNYGYTF
TRBJ2-1 - TRBV30 - TGTGCCTGGAGTGTATCTGGGAGCTCCTACAGTGAGCAGTTCTTC CAWSVSGSSYSEQFF
TRBJ2-3 many TRBV6-2/TRBV6-3 TRBD2 TGTGCCAGCAGTAGCGGGGATGGAGATACGCAGTATTTT CASSSGDGDTQYF
TRBJ2-1 - TRBV9 - TGTGCCAGCAGCGTAGGGGAGTCCAATGAGCAGTTCTTC CASSVGESNEQFF
TRBJ2-3 many TRBV20-1 - TGCAGTGCAAGGGACTCTAGCACAGATACGCAGTATTTT CSARDSSTDTQYF
TRBJ2-2 once TRBV9 - TGTGCCAGCAGCACCCCGCCGGAGGGGTACACCGGGGAGCTGTTTTTT CASSTPPEGYTGELFF
TRBJ2-7 few TRBV29-1 - TGCAGCGTTGAAACCCTCCAAGTACGGGTCAGCGAAAACTACGAGCAGTACTTC CSVETLQVRVSENYEQYF
TRBJ2-1 - TRBV6-5 - TGTGCCAGCGTCCGGGCCGGCGGGCCGGATGAGCAGTTCTTC CASVRAGGPDEQFF
TRBJ1-1 - TRBV2 - TGTGCTCAGCAAAATTTAAATGGACAGAGAATGAACACTGAAGCTTTCTTT CAQQNLNGQRMNTEAFF
TRBJ2-3 many TRBV11-2 TRBD2 TGTGCCAGCAGCCATAGCGGGAGGGACACAGATACGCAGTATTTT CASSHSGRDTDTQYF
TRBJ1-5 - TRBV2 - TGTACCAGCAGTGATGGAGTCGCCCAGCATTTT CTSSDGVAQHF
TRBJ2-1 many TRBV7-2 - TGTGCCAGCAGCCCGTCTGGAGTAAATGAGCAGTTCTTC CASSPSGVNEQFF
TRBJ2-7 - TRBV10-3 TRBD2 TGTGCCATGGGCAGCGGGAGGGCCTACGAGCAGTACTTC CAMGSGRAYEQYF